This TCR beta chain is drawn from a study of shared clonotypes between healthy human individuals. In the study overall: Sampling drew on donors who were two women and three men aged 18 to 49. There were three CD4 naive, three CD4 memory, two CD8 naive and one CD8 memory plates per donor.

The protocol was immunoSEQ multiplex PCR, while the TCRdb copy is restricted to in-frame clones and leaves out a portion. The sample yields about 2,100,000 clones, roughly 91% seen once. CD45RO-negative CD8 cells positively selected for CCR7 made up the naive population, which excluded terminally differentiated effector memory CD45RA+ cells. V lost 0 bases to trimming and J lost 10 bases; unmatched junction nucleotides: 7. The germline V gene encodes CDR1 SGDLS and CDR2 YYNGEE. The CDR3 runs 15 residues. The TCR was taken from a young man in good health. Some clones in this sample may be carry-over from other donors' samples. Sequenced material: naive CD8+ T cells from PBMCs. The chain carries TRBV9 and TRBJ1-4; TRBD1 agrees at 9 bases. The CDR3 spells CASSVAGQGSGKLFF. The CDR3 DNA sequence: TGTGCCAGCAGCGTAGCAGGACAGGGGTCAGGAAAACTGTTTTTT.